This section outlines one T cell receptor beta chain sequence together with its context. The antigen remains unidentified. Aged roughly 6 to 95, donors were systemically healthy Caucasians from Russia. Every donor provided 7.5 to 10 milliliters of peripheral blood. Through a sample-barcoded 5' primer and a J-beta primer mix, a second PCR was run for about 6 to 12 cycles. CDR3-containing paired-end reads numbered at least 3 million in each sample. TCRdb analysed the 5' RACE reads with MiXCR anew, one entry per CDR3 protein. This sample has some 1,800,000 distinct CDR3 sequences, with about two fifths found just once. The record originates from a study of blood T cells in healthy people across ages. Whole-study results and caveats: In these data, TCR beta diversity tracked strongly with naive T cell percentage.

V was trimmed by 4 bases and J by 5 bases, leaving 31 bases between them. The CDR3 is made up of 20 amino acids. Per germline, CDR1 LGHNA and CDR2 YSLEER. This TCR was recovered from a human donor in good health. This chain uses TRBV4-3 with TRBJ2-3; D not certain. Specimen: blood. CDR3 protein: CASSPDRSFISPTHGDTQYF. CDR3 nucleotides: TGCGCCAGCAGCCCAGATCGGTCCTTCATCTCCCCGACACACGGAGATACGCAGTATTTT.